These T cell receptor beta chains were read from a single sample in a study of cytomegalovirus exposure and HLA in healthy donors. Profiling relied on immunoSEQ multiplex PCR, and the TCRdb table lists in-frame clones only, not all of them. Altogether around 230,000 clones are present, roughly 78% being singletons, with the ten largest covering around 0.44%. Sequenced material: PBMCs. Every receptor here comes from a boy younger than 18 in good health and CMV-seronegative. Each CDR3 is given with its conserved first and last residue. D genes are given only for firm matches. Expanded clones get a size class; other rows say once, few or many, or leave the size out.

cdr3_nt cdr3_aa j_call clone_size d_call v_call
TGTGCCAGCAGCCCGTTTGGCGGGAGAGGGCATGAGCAGTTCTTC CASSPFGGRGHEQFF TRBJ2-1 . TRBD2 TRBV6-5
TGTGCCAGCAGTGAAGGGGGAGGGTCCTACGAGCAGTACTTC CASSEGGGSYEQYF TRBJ2-7 . TRBD2 TRBV6-1
TGCAGTGCCCAATACAATGAGCAGTTCTTC CSAQYNEQFF TRBJ2-1 . . TRBV20-1
TGTGCCAGCAGCTTGGATCGGGGAAATGAGCAGTTCTTC CASSLDRGNEQFF TRBJ2-1 . . TRBV5-6
TGTGCCAGCAGTCTTGCGGGGACAGGCTCTCACGAGCAGTACTTC CASSLAGTGSHEQYF TRBJ2-7 . TRBD1 TRBV6-5
TGTGCCAGCAGCCAGCAACGACAGGGGTACAGCAATCAGCCCCAGCATTTT CASSQQRQGYSNQPQHF TRBJ1-5 . TRBD1 TRBV11-2
TGTGCCAGCAGTGCCCAGCAGCGCTATGGCTACACCTTC CASSAQQRYGYTF TRBJ1-2 . . TRBV2
TGTGCCAGCAGCCCGGACAGGGCTTCTAATTCACCCCTCCACTTT CASSPDRASNSPLHF TRBJ1-6 once TRBD1 TRBV5-6
TGTGCCAGCAGCTTTAATCCCGGGACAGGGTTCGAAAAACTGTTTTTT CASSFNPGTGFEKLFF TRBJ1-4 . TRBD1 TRBV7-9
TGTGCCAGCAGCTCTGGTGGAGGGAGCGAGCAGTACTTC CASSSGGGSEQYF TRBJ2-7 . . TRBV5-6
TGTGCCAGCAGTTCGAATATTGGCCCCTATGGCTACACCTTC CASSSNIGPYGYTF TRBJ1-2 . . TRBV27